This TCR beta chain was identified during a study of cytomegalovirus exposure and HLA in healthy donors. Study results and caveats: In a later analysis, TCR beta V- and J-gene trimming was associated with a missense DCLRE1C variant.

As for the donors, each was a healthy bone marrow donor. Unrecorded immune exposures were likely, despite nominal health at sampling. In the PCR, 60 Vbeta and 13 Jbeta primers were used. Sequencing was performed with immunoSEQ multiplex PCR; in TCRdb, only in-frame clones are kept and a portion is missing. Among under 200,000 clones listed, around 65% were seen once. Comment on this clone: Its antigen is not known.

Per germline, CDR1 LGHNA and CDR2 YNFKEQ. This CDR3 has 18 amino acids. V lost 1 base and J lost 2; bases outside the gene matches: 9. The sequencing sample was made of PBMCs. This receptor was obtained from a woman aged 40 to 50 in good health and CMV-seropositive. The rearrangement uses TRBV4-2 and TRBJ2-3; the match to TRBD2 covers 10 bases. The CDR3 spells CASSQGVLAGANTDTQYF. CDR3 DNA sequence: TGTGCCAGCAGCCAAGGGGTTCTAGCGGGAGCCAACACAGATACGCAGTATTTT.